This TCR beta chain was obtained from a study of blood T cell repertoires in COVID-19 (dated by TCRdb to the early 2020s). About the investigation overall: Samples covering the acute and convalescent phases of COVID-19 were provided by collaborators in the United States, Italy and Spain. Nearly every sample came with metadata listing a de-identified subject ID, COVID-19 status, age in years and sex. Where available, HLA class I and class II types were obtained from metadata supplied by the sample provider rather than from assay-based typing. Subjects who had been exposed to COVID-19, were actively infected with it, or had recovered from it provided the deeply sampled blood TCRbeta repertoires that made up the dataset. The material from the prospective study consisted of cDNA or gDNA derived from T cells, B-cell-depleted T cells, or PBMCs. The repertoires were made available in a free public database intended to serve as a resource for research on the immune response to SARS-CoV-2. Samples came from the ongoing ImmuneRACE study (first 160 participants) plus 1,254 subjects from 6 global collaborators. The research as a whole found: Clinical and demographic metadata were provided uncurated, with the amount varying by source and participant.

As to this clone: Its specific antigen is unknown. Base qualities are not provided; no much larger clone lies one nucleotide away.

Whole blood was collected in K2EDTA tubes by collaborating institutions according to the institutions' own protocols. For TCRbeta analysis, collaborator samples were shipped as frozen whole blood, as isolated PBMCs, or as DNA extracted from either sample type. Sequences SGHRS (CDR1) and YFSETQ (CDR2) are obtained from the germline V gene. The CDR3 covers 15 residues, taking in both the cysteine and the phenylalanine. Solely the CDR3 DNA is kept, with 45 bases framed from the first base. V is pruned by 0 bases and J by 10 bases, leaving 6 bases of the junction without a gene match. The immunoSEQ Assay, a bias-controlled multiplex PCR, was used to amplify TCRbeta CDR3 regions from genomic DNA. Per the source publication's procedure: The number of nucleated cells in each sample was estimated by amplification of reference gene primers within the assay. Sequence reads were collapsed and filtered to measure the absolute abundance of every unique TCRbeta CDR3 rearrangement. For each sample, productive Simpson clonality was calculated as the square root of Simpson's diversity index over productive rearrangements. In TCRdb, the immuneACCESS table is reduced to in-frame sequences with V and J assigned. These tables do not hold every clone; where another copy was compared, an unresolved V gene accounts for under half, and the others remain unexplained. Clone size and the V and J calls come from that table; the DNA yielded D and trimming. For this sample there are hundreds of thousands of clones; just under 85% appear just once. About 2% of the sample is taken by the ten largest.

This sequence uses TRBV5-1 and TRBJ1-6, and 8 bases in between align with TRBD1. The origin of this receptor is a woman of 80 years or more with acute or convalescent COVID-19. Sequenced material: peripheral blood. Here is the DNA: TGCGCCAGCAGCTTGGGAGGACAGGGAGGATCACCCCTCCACTTT. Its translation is CASSLGGQGGSPLHF.